The rows below give T cell receptor beta chains drawn from one sample of a study of T cell responses to AZD1222 COVID-19 vaccine. Clones were read by immunoSEQ multiplex PCR, and TCRdb kept only the in-frame ones, dropping some. The table has over 150,000 clones, 92% seen once; the top ten hold 1.6%. Sequences were derived from peripheral blood, sampled on day 0 of AZD1222 vaccination. The receptors here all came from an adult in good health. CDR3s include the opening cysteine and the closing phenylalanine or tryptophan. The D gene is left open where the match is weak. The size field is filled for only some rows; it gives once, few, many or a size class.

size: NA; J: TRBJ2-7; D: TRBD2; V: TRBV6-2/TRBV6-3; CDR3: CASSYSGGSAYEQYF; DNA: TGTGCCAGCAGTTACTCGGGCGGGAGCGCCTACGAGCAGTACTTC
size: NA; J: TRBJ1-5; D: TRBD1; V: TRBV2; CDR3: CASNPGQGLGGNQPQHF; DNA: TGTGCCAGCAACCCCGGACAGGGCTTAGGCGGCAATCAGCCCCAGCATTTT
size: NA; J: TRBJ1-1; D: NA; V: TRBV24-1; CDR3: CATRDKENTEAFF; DNA: TGTGCCACCCGAGACAAAGAGAACACTGAAGCTTTCTTT
size: NA; J: TRBJ2-2; D: TRBD2; V: TRBV18; CDR3: CASSPPSGRPGELFF; DNA: TGTGCCAGCTCACCCCCTAGCGGGAGGCCCGGGGAGCTGTTTTTT
size: NA; J: TRBJ2-2; D: NA; V: TRBV12-3/TRBV12-4; CDR3: CAGPGLNTGELFF; DNA: TGTGCCGGGCCGGGCCTCAACACCGGGGAGCTGTTTTTT
size: NA; J: TRBJ1-5; D: NA; V: TRBV11-2; CDR3: CASSLGTRNQPQHF; DNA: TGTGCCAGCAGCTTAGGGACACGGAATCAGCCCCAGCATTTT
size: few; J: TRBJ2-1; D: NA; V: TRBV18; CDR3: CASSPSVAGEQFF; DNA: TGTGCCAGCTCACCCTCCGTTGCTGGTGAGCAGTTCTTC
size: NA; J: TRBJ1-3; D: NA; V: TRBV4-1; CDR3: CASSQDPGSSGNTIYF; DNA: TGCGCCAGCAGCCAAGATCCGGGGAGCTCTGGAAACACCATATATTTT
size: NA; J: TRBJ2-7; D: NA; V: TRBV6-5; CDR3: CASSYSAWATYEQYF; DNA: TGTGCCAGCAGTTACTCGGCCTGGGCCACCTACGAGCAGTACTTC
size: NA; J: TRBJ1-5; D: TRBD1; V: TRBV6-2/TRBV6-3; CDR3: CASSVRQGGQPQHF; DNA: TGTGCCAGCAGCGTCCGACAGGGGGGTCAGCCCCAGCATTTT
size: NA; J: TRBJ2-2; D: NA; V: TRBV24-1; CDR3: CATSDRGNTGELFF; DNA: TGTGCCACCAGTGACAGGGGGAACACCGGGGAGCTGTTTTTT
size: NA; J: TRBJ1-5; D: TRBD1; V: TRBV27; CDR3: CASSSLSRDRYNQPQHF; DNA: TGTGCCAGCAGTTCTCTGTCCCGGGACAGGTACAATCAGCCCCAGCATTTT
size: NA; J: TRBJ2-1; D: TRBD1; V: TRBV9; CDR3: CASSVAGTDNEQFF; DNA: TGTGCCAGCAGCGTAGCGGGGACAGACAATGAGCAGTTCTTC